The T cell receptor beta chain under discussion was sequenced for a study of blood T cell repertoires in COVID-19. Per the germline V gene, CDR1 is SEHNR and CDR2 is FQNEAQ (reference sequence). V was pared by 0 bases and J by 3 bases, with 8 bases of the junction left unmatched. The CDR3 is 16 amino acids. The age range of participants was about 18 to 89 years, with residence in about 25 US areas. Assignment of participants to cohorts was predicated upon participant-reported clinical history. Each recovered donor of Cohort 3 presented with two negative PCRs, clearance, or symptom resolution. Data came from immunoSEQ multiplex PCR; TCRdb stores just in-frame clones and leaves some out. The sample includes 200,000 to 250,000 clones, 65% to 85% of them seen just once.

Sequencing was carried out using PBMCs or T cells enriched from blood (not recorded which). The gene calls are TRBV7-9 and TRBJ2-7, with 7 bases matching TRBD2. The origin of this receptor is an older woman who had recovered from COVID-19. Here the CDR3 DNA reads TGTGCCAGCAGCTTAGCCCTGGGGGGGGAGGGCTACGAGCAGTACTTC. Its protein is CASSLALGGEGYEQYF.